The present T cell receptor beta chain was sequenced within a study of shared clonotypes between healthy human individuals. General study points: Memory subsets generally showed smaller estimated richness than naive subsets did.

This clone was seen once. Its specificity is not known. Libraries were prepared by immunoSEQ multiplex PCR; TCRdb keeps only in-frame clonotypes and omits some of them. The sample records approximately 2.5 million clones, approximately 90% being singletons. Per the germline V gene, CDR1 is SGHAT and CDR2 is FQNNGV. This CDR3 is built from 12 residues. V lost 5 bases to trimming and J lost 6 bases, with 11 bases between them. Into CD45RA+ naive and CD45RA-negative memory subsets, the CD4+ cells were split. This clonotype originated in a man between 18 and 29 years old in good health. The chain couples TRBV11-2 to TRBJ2-7, with D perhaps matching TRBD2 (6 bases). The sequencing input was naive CD4+ T cells sorted from blood. Subset indicated: CD45RA+ positively selected. Here the CDR3 reads CASSRLGFEQYF. CDR3 DNA: TGTGCCAGCAGCAGACTAGGGTTCGAGCAGTACTTC.